This TCR beta chain was identified during a study of siplizumab effects on memory and regulatory T cells. Study results and caveats: Among mappable alloreactive CD4+ clones, the Treg-derived fraction averaged around 70% with siplizumab versus about 26% in controls. Proliferating siplizumab-cultured Tregs lacked confirmed suppressive function.

Germline assignment: CDR1 LNHDA and CDR2 SQIVND (reference sequence). The CDR3 covers 12 residues. Trimming shortened V by 6 bases and J by 7 bases, and 13 bases separated the two germline ends. Notes on this clone: Its antigen is as yet unknown.

Data came from immunoSEQ multiplex PCR; TCRdb stores just in-frame clones and leaves some out. The sample yields more than 60,000 clones, 85% to 95% seen once. The sequenced sample consisted of CD8+ T cells sorted from blood. V usage is TRBV19 and J usage is TRBJ2-7; D is undetermined. The source of this sequence is a human donor in good health. The CDR3 DNA sequence: TGTGCCAGTAGCCCTGGTGGTACGGAGCAGTACTTC. The encoded protein is CASSPGGTEQYF.